This entry lists 15 T cell receptor beta chains sequenced from one sample in a study of blood T cell repertoires in COVID-19. Some clones are missing from TCRdb's copy, which holds only in-frame ones; the method was immunoSEQ multiplex PCR. The table records 68,000 or so clones, more than 60% of them present only once. Sequencing was carried out using peripheral blood. Receptors originate from a human donor in a cohort sampled during active COVID-19.

The V gene is TRBV5-6, the J gene TRBJ2-7; 8 nucleotides match TRBD1. Germline V gene sequence: CDR1 SGHDT, CDR2 YYEEEE. V lost 6 bases to trimming and J lost 2 bases; unmatched junction nucleotides: 10. The CDR3 sequence is 15 residues long. The CDR3 protein is CASTILGDRTYEQYF. CDR3 sequence (DNA): TGTGCCAGCACCATCTTGGGGGACAGGACCTACGAGCAGTACTTC.

CDR3 amino acids: CASSIQRGHQETQYF. The DNA of the CDR3 is TGTGCCAGTAGTATCCAAAGAGGCCACCAAGAGACCCAGTACTTC. The V and J genes are TRBV19 and TRBJ2-5; D not certain. The V gene's germline CDR1 is LNHDA and CDR2 SQIVND (reference sequence). There are 15 residues in the CDR3. V lost 3 bases and J 0 bases, leaving 11 bases between the germline ends.

In this sample, this clone turned up once. This chain joins TRBV6-6 and TRBJ2-7; TRBD2 agrees at 11 bases. The CDR3 runs to 15 residues. The germline V gene encodes CDR1 MNHNY and CDR2 SVGAGI (reference sequence). The J segment lost 3 bases and the V segment lost 7 bases, leaving 8 bases of the junction unmatched. CDR3 region: CASTQPGLAGYEQYF. The CDR3 bases are TGTGCCAGCACTCAACCCGGACTAGCGGGCTACGAGCAGTACTTC.

The chain carries TRBV19 and TRBJ2-5, with 7 nucleotides matching TRBD2. CDR3 length equals 15 residues. The junction had 10 bases not matched to a gene; V was cut back by 4 bases and J by 5 bases. CDR1 and CDR2 (germline): LNHDA, SQIVND (reference sequence). The CDR3: CASSKEGREHETQYF. As DNA, the CDR3 is TGTGCCAGTAGTAAGGAAGGGCGGGAGCACGAGACCCAGTACTTC.

Here the CDR3 reads CASSQVGAGSYNEQFF. CDR3 nucleotides: TGTGCCAGCAGCCAAGTAGGGGCGGGGTCCTACAATGAGCAGTTCTTC. The chain links TRBV3-1 (or the pseudogene TRBV3-2) to TRBJ2-1; TRBD2 is a possible D gene (6 bases). Germline V CDR1 and CDR2: LGHDT, YNNKEL (reference sequence). V lost 1 base, J lost 1 base, and 11 bases lay in between. The CDR3 length is 16 residues.

The V call is TRBV28, the J call TRBJ2-1; the match to TRBD2 covers 9 bases. The CDR3 runs 14 residues. Germline CDR1 and CDR2: MDHEN and SYDVKM. J gave up 5 bases and V 7 bases, and 6 bases lay outside the gene matches. CDR3 in amino acids: CASILAGPNNEQFF. In DNA form, the CDR3 reads TGTGCCAGCATACTAGCGGGCCCTAACAATGAGCAGTTCTTC.

The chain joins TRBV5-1 to TRBJ2-1; no firm D call. Germline CDR1 reads SGHRS; CDR2 reads YFSETQ. The CDR3 consists of 14 residues. The V end was cut by 0 bases, the J end by 4 bases, with 8 bases between. For the CDR3, the DNA is TGCGCCAGCAGCTTGGGACATGAATACAATGAGCAGTTCTTC. It codes for CASSLGHEYNEQFF.

J is TRBJ1-5 and V is TRBV6-6, with a weak D call TRBD1 (6 bases). In germline, CDR1 is MNHNY, CDR2 SVGAGI (reference sequence). V lost 5 bases, J lost 0 bases, and 8 bases lay in between. The CDR3 consists of 14 residues. The DNA of the CDR3 is TGTGCCAGCAGTAGGGGGGGTAGCAATCAGCCCCAGCATTTT. This gives the protein CASSRGGSNQPQHF.

The chain combines TRBV5-1 with TRBJ2-5; 8 bases agree with TRBD1. With V trimmed by 4 bases and J by 5 bases, 10 bases remained unmatched. The CDR3 has 15 residues. From germline, CDR1 is SGHRS and CDR2 YFSETQ. CDR3 DNA: TGCGCCAGCAGCCCACAGGGGGGAGGCTTGGAGACCCAGTACTTC. The encoded protein is CASSPQGGGLETQYF.

The chain combines TRBV9 with TRBJ2-3; D is undetermined. Germline CDR1 is SGDLS and CDR2 is YYNGEE. The CDR3 length is 17 residues. Trimming shortened V by 0 bases and J by 0 bases, and 14 bases separated the two germline ends. CDR3 loop: CASSVDYRSESTDTQYF. The CDR3 nucleotides are TGTGCCAGCAGCGTAGATTACCGCAGCGAGAGCACAGATACGCAGTATTTT.

The chain recombines TRBV5-8 with TRBJ2-2; D call uncertain. CDR3 length equals 14 residues. The germline V gene has CDR1 SGHTS and CDR2 YDEGEE. V lost 4 bases to trimming and J lost 3 bases, with 10 bases between them. The CDR3 sequence is CASSPREDTGELFF. Here the CDR3 DNA reads TGTGCCAGCAGCCCACGCGAGGACACCGGGGAGCTGTTTTTT.

The V call is TRBV3-1 (or the pseudogene TRBV3-2), the J call TRBJ1-3; D is ambiguous. The CDR3 is 14 residues long. V was pared by 7 bases and J by 3 bases, with 13 bases between. Germline assignment: CDR1 LGHDT and CDR2 YNNKEL (reference sequence). The CDR3 DNA sequence: TGTGCCAGCACCCCATTGGGAGGTGGAAACACCATATATTTT. Translated, it gives CASTPLGGGNTIYF.

J is TRBJ2-2 and V is TRBV5-1; D remains ambiguous. Germline CDR1 SGHRS, CDR2 YFSETQ. The CDR3 spans 12 residues. The V end lost 4 bases, the J end lost 3 bases, and 4 bases lay between the germline ends. CDR3 amino acids: CASSRDTGELFF. CDR3 DNA sequence: TGCGCCAGCAGCCGGGACACCGGGGAGCTGTTTTTT.

Notes on this clone: Other nucleotide sequences from this sample produce the same CDR3. The CDR3: CASSSSGGAYEQYF. DNA of the CDR3: TGTGCCAGCAGCTCTAGCGGGGGGGCCTACGAGCAGTACTTC. The rearrangement joins TRBV7-2 to TRBJ2-7, with 12 bases lining up with TRBD2. Germline CDR1 and CDR2: SGHTA and FQGNSA. The CDR3 sequence is 14 residues long. Trimming removed 4 bases from V and 2 bases from J; junction bases left unmatched: 0.

This clone came up once. The V and J genes are TRBV5-1 and TRBJ2-7, with 10 positions matching TRBD2. This CDR3 has 15 amino acids. The V and J ends lost 1 base and 3 bases, in that order; junction bases with no gene match: 4. Germline assignment: CDR1 SGHRS and CDR2 YFSETQ. The CDR3 DNA follows: TGCGCCAGCAGCTTGACTAGCGGGGCCTACTACGAGCAGTACTTC. Amino acid sequence: CASSLTSGAYYEQYF.